This entry describes one TCR beta chain. Its target is unknown. From germline, CDR1 is WSHSY and CDR2 SAAADI. V gave up 5 bases and J gave up 1 base, with 3 bases separating them. This CDR3 has 11 amino acids. The selected patients with pancreatic ductal adenocarcinoma had surgery but no neoadjuvant therapy. Repertoires were generated with immunoSEQ multiplex PCR, while TCRdb's copy carries only in-frame clones and drops some. The table shows about 100,000 clones, with about 96% occurring only once. This entry is derived from a study of T cells in pancreatic ductal adenocarcinoma. Broader study findings: Tumor-versus-blood clonality comparisons may be biased toward lower tumor diversity.

This TCR came from a human donor with pancreatic ductal adenocarcinoma. V gene TRBV10-2 combines with J gene TRBJ2-7; D gene uncertain. The sequencing sample was made of PBMCs. The CDR3 coding sequence is TGCGCCAGCAGTCCTTCCTACGAGCAGTACTTC. This translates into CASSPSYEQYF.